Shown below are 26 T cell receptor beta chains from a single sample sequenced in a study of T-cell reconstitution after alpha-beta-depleted transplantation in children. TCRbeta library preparation incorporated unique molecular identifiers. Via MiXCR, TCRdb re-called the PCR reads, giving one row per CDR3 protein. The sample lists hundreds of thousands of distinct CDR3 sequences; roughly 13% were seen once. The specimen comprised PBMCs, mostly from graft donor cells, sampled 360 days after TCRalphabeta/CD19-depleted stem cell transplant. All receptors come from a male patient aged 10 to 17 who had a stem cell transplant for acute myeloid leukemia, so the T cells may come from the graft donor.

This clonotype was counted a few times. The CDR3 sequence is CASSGHAGYTF. In nucleotides, the CDR3 is TGTGCCAGCAGTGGACATGCCGGCTACACCTTC. The rearrangement uses TRBV6-4 and TRBJ1-2; D is uncertain. The V end lost 4 bases, the J end lost 8 bases, and 8 bases lay between the germline ends. CDR1 MRHNA and CDR2 SNTAGT come from the germline V gene. The length of the CDR3 is 11 residues.

The chain combines TRBV14 with TRBJ2-3, with unresolved D. The length of the CDR3 is 16 residues. V lost 0 bases and J lost 3, with 13 bases in between. CDR1 and CDR2 from the germline V gene are SGHDN and FVKESK. The CDR3 sequence: CASSQDVRMGTDTQYF. The CDR3 DNA follows: TGTGCCAGCAGCCAAGATGTTCGGATGGGGACAGATACGCAGTATTTT.

Concerning this clonotype: The conserved phenylalanine or tryptophan normally closing the CDR3 is absent here, so this likely arose from a read error. Because the CDR3's place on the DNA is in doubt, the DNA is left out and the CDR3 is given as listed by TCRdb. The V gene is TRBV7-1, the J gene TRBJ2-2. TRBV7-1 is marked as an open reading frame, function uncertain. 14 amino acids form the CDR3, both terminal residues included. CDR3 amino acids: CASSSTLISGELLC.

The rearrangement links TRBV29-1 to TRBJ2-7; unclear D gene. The CDR3 length is 12 residues. The V end was cut by 6 bases, the J end by 3 bases, with 12 bases between. Germline-derived CDR1 and CDR2 are SQVTM and ANQGSEA. CDR3 coding DNA: TGCAGCGTCCGGGCTACCTACTACGAGCAGTACTTC. Translating it yields CSVRATYYEQYF.

This clonotype was recorded at least ten times. V gene TRBV6-2 or TRBV6-3 combines with J gene TRBJ2-1; D may be TRBD2 (6 bases). Germline V lookup: CDR1 MNHEY, CDR2 SVGEGT. V lost 9 bases and J 0 bases, leaving 15 bases between the germline ends. The CDR3 has 15 residues. For the CDR3, the DNA is TGTGCCAGTAGGGGTAGCGGTAGCTCCTACAATGAGCAGTTCTTC. Amino acids: CASRGSGSSYNEQFF.

In this sample, this clonotype turned up many times. The genes are TRBV7-2 and TRBJ2-5, with D tentatively TRBD2 (6 bases). The V end lost 11 bases, the J end lost 5 bases, and 15 bases lay between the germline ends. This CDR3 contains 12 residues. CDR1 SGHTA and CDR2 FQGNSA come from the germline V gene. The CDR3 DNA reads TGTGCCGAGGGGACTCCGCGGGAGACCCAGTACTTC. It specifies CAEGTPRETQYF.

At least ten counts were recorded for this clonotype. This chain uses TRBV28 with TRBJ2-1; 8 bases agree with TRBD1. The ends lost 2 bases at V and 3 bases at J; junction bases unmatched: 6. There are 16 residues in the CDR3. Germline V gene data show CDR1 as MDHEN and CDR2 as SYDVKM. The CDR3 DNA follows: TGTGCCAGCAGTTTACTGGGGACAGGTAACTACAATGAGCAGTTCTTC. Amino acids: CASSLLGTGNYNEQFF.

There are a few counts of this clonotype. The CDR3 region is CASSLLFGLEDIQYF. The CDR3 DNA reads as TGTGCCAGCAGTTTATTGTTTGGTTTAGAGGACATTCAGTACTTC. V is TRBV28 and J is TRBJ2-4; D call uncertain. This CDR3 is built from 15 residues. Germline V gene data show CDR1 as MDHEN and CDR2 as SYDVKM. V lost 1 base, J lost 8 bases, and 15 bases lay in between.

This clonotype appeared once. The chain is built from TRBV7-3 and TRBJ2-2; D is tentatively TRBD1 or TRBD2 (6 bases each). V lost 6 bases and J 6 bases, leaving 17 bases between the germline ends. This CDR3 has 15 amino acids. Germline CDR1 SGHTA, CDR2 FQGTGA. CDR3 in amino acids: CASRATGTSAGELFF. The CDR3 DNA reads TGTGCCAGCAGAGCCACAGGGACTTCAGCCGGGGAGCTGTTTTTT. The full variable domain, its missing parts supplied by reference TRBV7-3 and TRBJ2-2, is GAGVSQTPSNKVTEKGKYVELRCDPISGHTALYWYRQSLGQGPEFLIYFQGTGAADDSGLPNDRFFAVRPEGSVSTLKIQRTERGDSAVYLCASRATGTSAGELFFGEGSRLTVL.

The chain joins TRBV20-1 to TRBJ2-5, with TRBD2 matching over 15 bases. Germline V gene data show CDR1 as DFQATT and CDR2 as SNEGSKA (reference sequence). There are 13 residues in the CDR3. The CDR3 DNA sequence: TGCACCTGGACTAGCGGGAGGGATAAGACCCAGTACTTC. The encoded protein is CTWTSGRDKTQYF.

This clonotype came up a few times. J is TRBJ2-1 and V is TRBV10-3; TRBD2 matches at 11 bases. CDR1 ENHRY and CDR2 SYGVKD come from the germline V gene. CDR3 length: 15 amino acids. The V segment lost 5 bases and the J segment 10 bases; nucleotides outside the gene matches: 10. The CDR3 DNA follows: TGTGCCATCAGTCAACTAGCGGGAGACGGAAAGGAGCAGTTCTTC. Amino acid sequence: CAISQLAGDGKEQFF.

There are a few counts of this clonotype. The rearrangement links TRBV6-5 to TRBJ2-1; 11 bases line up with TRBD2. The trim removed 4 bases at V and 8 bases at J, leaving 10 bases unmatched. This CDR3 spans 16 amino acids. Germline values: CDR1 MNHEY, CDR2 SVGAGI. CDR3 amino acids: CASSSLAGGFFHEQFF. DNA for the CDR3: TGTGCCAGCAGTTCTTTAGCGGGAGGGTTTTTCCATGAGCAGTTCTTC.

This clonotype turned up a few times. In nucleotides, the CDR3 is TGTGCCAGCAGCTTCCGGGGGAGGACAATCTCCTACGAGCAGTACTTC. Translated, it gives CASSFRGRTISYEQYF. The chain recombines TRBV7-9 with TRBJ2-7; the D gene is possibly TRBD2 (6 bases). The CDR3 is made up of 16 amino acids. V was shortened by 3 bases and J by 0 bases, with 15 bases between the two germline ends. Germline CDR1 SEHNR, CDR2 FQNEAQ (reference sequence).

The V call is TRBV7-9, the J call TRBJ2-7, with D unclear. The CDR3 totals 14 residues. V lost 5 bases and J lost 4, with 15 bases in between. Germline-derived CDR1 and CDR2 are SEHNR and FQNEAQ (reference sequence). The CDR3 nucleotides read TGTGCCAGCAGCCCTAATATAGGTCGGTACGAGCAGTACTTC. Protein: CASSPNIGRYEQYF.

This clonotype was observed many times. J is TRBJ2-1 and V is TRBV9; 7 bases are a match to TRBD1. The V and J ends lost 0 bases and 1 base, in that order; junction bases with no gene match: 7. The CDR3 has 17 residues. Germline V gene data show CDR1 as SGDLS and CDR2 as YYNGEE. The CDR3 DNA is TGTGCCAGCAGCGTAGGACAGGGAGTGTGGTCCTACAATGAGCAGTTCTTC. Residues: CASSVGQGVWSYNEQFF.

This clonotype was detected many times. The V and J genes are TRBV7-9 and TRBJ2-1; 7 bases line up with TRBD2. The V and J ends lost 3 bases and 8 bases, in that order; junction bases with no gene match: 1. In germline, CDR1 is SEHNR, CDR2 FQNEAQ (reference sequence). This CDR3 has 12 residues. CDR3 amino acids: CASSFGGYEQFF. For the CDR3, the DNA is TGTGCCAGCAGCTTCGGGGGGTATGAGCAGTTCTTC.

V gene TRBV4-2 combines with J gene TRBJ2-1; 11 bases align to TRBD2. V trimming: 2 bases; J trimming: 4 bases; junction bases outside the gene matches: 13. This CDR3 is 19 amino acids long. Germline values: CDR1 LGHNA, CDR2 YNFKEQ. The CDR3 protein is CASSQISGLAGGAYNEQFF. The CDR3 DNA sequence: TGTGCCAGCAGCCAAATCTCAGGGCTAGCGGGAGGAGCTTACAATGAGCAGTTCTTC.

Regarding this clonotype: One end of the junction is discordant with germline, which a read error may explain. J is TRBJ2-3 and V is TRBV7-2; possible D gene TRBD1, 5 bases. The CDR3 sequence is 14 residues long. Germline V gives CDR1 SGHTA, CDR2 FQGNSA. The DNA for the CDR3 is TGTGCCAGCAGCTTCGGACCCCTCACAGGTACGCAGTATTTT. This encodes CASSFGPLTGTQYF.

This clonotype showed up just a few times. V usage is TRBV5-1 and J usage is TRBJ2-5; D possibly corresponds to TRBD1 (5 bases). The germline CDR1 and CDR2 sequences are SGHRS and YFSETQ. The V and J ends lost 0 bases and 2 bases respectively, with 14 bases between them. The CDR3 covers 16 residues. CDR3 sequence (DNA): TGCGCCAGCAGCTTGGCAGGGCGGAACGTTCAAGAGACCCAGTACTTC. It translates to CASSLAGRNVQETQYF.

This clonotype was picked up many times. This rearrangement joins TRBV29-1 to TRBJ2-2; TRBD2 aligns across 7 bases. After removal of 4 bases from V and 2 bases from J, the junction contained 4 bases not matched to a gene. The CDR3 sequence is 14 residues long. Per germline, CDR1 SQVTM and CDR2 ANQGSEA. The CDR3 coding sequence is TGCAGCGTTGCCCTAGCGGATAACACCGGGGAGCTGTTTTTT. Translating gives CSVALADNTGELFF.

This clonotype occurred many times. The chain carries TRBV28 and TRBJ2-1; 11 bases agree with TRBD2. From germline, CDR1 is MDHEN and CDR2 SYDVKM. The J segment lost 9 bases and the V segment lost 6 bases, leaving 10 bases of the junction unmatched. The CDR3 covers 15 residues. The DNA for the CDR3 is TGTGCCAGCAGCCGGCGACTAGCGGGAAGGGGTGAGCAGTTCTTC. Its translation: CASSRRLAGRGEQFF.

V usage is TRBV5-1 and J usage is TRBJ2-7, with 10 positions matching TRBD2. Germline V lookup: CDR1 SGHRS, CDR2 YFSETQ. V dropped 3 bases and J dropped 5; count of bases not matched to a gene: 5. The CDR3 is 14 amino acids. CDR3 bases: TGCGCCAGCAGCTCCGGACTAGCGGTCCACGAGCAGTACTTC. As protein: CASSSGLAVHEQYF.

This clonotype was picked up a small number of times. V gene TRBV6-1 combines with J gene TRBJ2-3, with 8 bases that match TRBD1. Trimming at V came to 7 bases and at J to 0 bases, leaving 9 bases not matched to a gene. The CDR3 consists of 16 residues. Germline V CDR1 and CDR2: MNHNS, SASEGT. This chain's CDR3 is CASTQFGDRSTDTQYF. CDR3 bases: TGTGCCAGCACCCAATTCGGGGACAGGAGCACAGATACGCAGTATTTT.

This clonotype has a count of ten or more. This rearrangement joins TRBV2 to TRBJ2-6, with D possibly being TRBD2 (6 bases). Trimming removed 7 bases from V and 0 bases from J, with 13 bases in between. CDR1 SNHLY and CDR2 FYNNEI come from the germline V gene. The length of the CDR3 is 16 residues. CDR3: CASIRAGSSGANVLTF. CDR3 DNA: TGTGCCAGCATTAGAGCGGGTAGCTCTGGGGCCAACGTCCTGACTTTC.

This chain links TRBV18 with TRBJ2-5; 11 bases agree with TRBD2. The V and J ends lost 3 bases and 6 bases, in that order; junction bases with no gene match: 9. Germline V gene sequence: CDR1 KGHSH, CDR2 LQKENI. The CDR3 is 16 residues long. The CDR3 DNA reads as TGTGCCAGCTCACCTTTAGCGGGAGGGCCCTCGAAGACCCAGTACTTC. It is translated as CASSPLAGGPSKTQYF.

This clonotype was seen more than once but under ten times. The J gene is TRBJ1-5, the V gene TRBV4-3, with D perhaps matching TRBD1 (6 bases). This CDR3 has 15 amino acids. Germline loops: CDR1 LGHNA, CDR2 YSLEER. V was clipped by 0 bases and J by 3 bases, with 9 bases between them. CDR3 nucleotides: TGCGCCAGCAGCCAAGACCAGGGGACCAATCAGCCCCAGCATTTT. It encodes CASSQDQGTNQPQHF.